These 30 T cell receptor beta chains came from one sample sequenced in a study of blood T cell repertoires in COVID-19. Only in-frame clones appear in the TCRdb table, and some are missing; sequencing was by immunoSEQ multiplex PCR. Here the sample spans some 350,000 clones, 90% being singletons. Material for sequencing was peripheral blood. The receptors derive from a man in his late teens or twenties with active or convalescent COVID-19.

This chain's CDR3 is CASGGIGAQYF. Here the CDR3 DNA reads TGTGCCAGCGGAGGCATTGGCGCGCAGTACTTC. The chain combines TRBV12-3 or TRBV12-4 with TRBJ2-7, with a weak D call TRBD2 (5 bases). Between the trimmed V and J ends, which lost 8 bases and 9 bases, there was a span of 14 bases. This CDR3 is built from 11 residues.

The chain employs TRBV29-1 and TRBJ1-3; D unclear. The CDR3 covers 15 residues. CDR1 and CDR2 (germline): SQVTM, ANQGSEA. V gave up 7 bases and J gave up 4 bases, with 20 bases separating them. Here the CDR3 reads CSGGTGSESGNTIYF. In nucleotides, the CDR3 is TGCAGCGGGGGAACGGGGTCTGAATCAGGAAACACCATATATTTT.

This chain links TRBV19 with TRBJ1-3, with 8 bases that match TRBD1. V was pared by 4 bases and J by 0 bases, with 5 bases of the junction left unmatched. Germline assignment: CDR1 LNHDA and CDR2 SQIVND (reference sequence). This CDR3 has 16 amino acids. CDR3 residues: CASSTGGRISGNTIYF. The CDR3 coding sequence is TGTGCCAGTAGTACAGGGGGCCGGATCTCTGGAAACACCATATATTTT.

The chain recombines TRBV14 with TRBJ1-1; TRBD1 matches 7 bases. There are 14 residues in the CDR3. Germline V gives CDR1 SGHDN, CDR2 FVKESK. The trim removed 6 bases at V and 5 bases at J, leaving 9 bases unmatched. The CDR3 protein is CASRPQGVGTEAFF. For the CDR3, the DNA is TGTGCCAGCAGGCCCCAGGGGGTGGGAACTGAAGCTTTCTTT.

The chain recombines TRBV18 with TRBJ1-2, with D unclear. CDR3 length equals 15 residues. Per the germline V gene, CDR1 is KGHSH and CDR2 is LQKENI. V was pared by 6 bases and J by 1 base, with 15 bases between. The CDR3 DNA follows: TGTGCCAGCTCTAGAGCGGAACTCGGTAACTATGGCTACACCTTC. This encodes CASSRAELGNYGYTF.

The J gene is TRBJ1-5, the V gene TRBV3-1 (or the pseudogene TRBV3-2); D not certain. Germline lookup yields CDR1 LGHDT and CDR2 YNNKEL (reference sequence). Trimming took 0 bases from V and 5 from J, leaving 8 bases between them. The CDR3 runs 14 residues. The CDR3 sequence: CASSQDIRDQPQHF. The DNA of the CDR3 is TGTGCCAGCAGCCAAGATATCCGAGATCAGCCCCAGCATTTT.

CDR3 sequence: CASSSRQGENIQYF. CDR3 sequence (DNA): TGTGCCAGCAGCTCCCGACAGGGGGAAAACATTCAGTACTTC. V usage is TRBV11-2 and J usage is TRBJ2-4, with 9 positions matching TRBD1. The CDR3 is made up of 14 amino acids. The J segment lost 5 bases and the V segment lost 4 bases, leaving 3 bases of the junction unmatched. Germline CDR1 reads SGHAT; CDR2 reads FQNNGV.

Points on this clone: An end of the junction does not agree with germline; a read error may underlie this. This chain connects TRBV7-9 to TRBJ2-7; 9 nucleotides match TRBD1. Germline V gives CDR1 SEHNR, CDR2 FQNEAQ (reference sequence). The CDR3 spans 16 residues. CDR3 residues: CASSLSRTGASHEQYF. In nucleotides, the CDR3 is TGTGCCAGCAGCTTATCCCGGACAGGGGCCTCCCACGAGCAGTACTTC.

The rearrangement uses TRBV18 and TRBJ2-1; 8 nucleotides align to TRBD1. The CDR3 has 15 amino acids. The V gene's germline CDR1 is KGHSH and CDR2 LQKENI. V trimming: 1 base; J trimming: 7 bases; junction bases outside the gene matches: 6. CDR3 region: CASSPLNQGANEQFF. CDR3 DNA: TGTGCCAGCTCACCACTTAACCAGGGGGCAAATGAGCAGTTCTTC.

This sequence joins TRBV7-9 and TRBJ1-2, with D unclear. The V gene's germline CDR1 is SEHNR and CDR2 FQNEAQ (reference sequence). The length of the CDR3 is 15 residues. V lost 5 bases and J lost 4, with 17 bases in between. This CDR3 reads CASSPLETSGYGYTF. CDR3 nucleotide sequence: TGTGCCAGCAGCCCGCTGGAAACCTCGGGCTATGGCTACACCTTC.

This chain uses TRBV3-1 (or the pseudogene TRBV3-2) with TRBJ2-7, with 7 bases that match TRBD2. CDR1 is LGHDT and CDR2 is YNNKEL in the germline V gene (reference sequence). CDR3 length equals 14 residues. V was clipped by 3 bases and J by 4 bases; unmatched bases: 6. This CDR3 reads CASSQRGNVYEQYF. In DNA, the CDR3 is TGTGCCAGCAGCCAGCGGGGGAACGTTTACGAGCAGTACTTC.

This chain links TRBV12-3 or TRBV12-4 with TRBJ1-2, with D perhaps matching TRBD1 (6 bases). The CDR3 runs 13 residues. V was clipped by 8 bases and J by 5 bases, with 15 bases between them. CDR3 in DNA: TGTGCCAGCGGGGGGGCGGCGATGTATGGCTACACCTTC. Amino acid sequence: CASGGAAMYGYTF.

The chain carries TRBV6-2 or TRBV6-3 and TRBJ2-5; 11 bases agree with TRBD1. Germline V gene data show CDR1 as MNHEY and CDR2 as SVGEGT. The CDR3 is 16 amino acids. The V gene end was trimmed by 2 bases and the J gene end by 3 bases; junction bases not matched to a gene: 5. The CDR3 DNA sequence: TGTGCCAGCAGTTACACACCGGGACAGGGGGAAGAGACCCAGTACTTC. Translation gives CASSYTPGQGEETQYF.

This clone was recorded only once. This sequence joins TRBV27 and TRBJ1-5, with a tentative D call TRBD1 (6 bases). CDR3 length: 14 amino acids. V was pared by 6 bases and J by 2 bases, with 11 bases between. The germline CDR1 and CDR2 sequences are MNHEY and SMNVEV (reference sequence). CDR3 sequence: CASSPGAGNQPQHF. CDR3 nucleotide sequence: TGTGCCAGCAGCCCAGGGGCAGGCAATCAGCCCCAGCATTTT.

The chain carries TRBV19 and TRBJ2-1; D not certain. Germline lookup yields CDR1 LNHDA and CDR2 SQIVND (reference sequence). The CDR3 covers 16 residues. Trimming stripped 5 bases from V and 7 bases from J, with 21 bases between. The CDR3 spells CASSLFGAASRNEQFF. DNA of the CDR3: TGTGCCAGTAGTCTGTTCGGCGCCGCTAGTAGAAATGAGCAGTTCTTC.

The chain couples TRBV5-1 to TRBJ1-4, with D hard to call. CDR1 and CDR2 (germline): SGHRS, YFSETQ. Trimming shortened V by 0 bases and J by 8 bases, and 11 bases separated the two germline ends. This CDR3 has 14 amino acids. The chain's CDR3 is CASSLATAGEKLFF. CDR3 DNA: TGCGCCAGCAGCTTGGCCACCGCGGGGGAAAAACTGTTTTTT.

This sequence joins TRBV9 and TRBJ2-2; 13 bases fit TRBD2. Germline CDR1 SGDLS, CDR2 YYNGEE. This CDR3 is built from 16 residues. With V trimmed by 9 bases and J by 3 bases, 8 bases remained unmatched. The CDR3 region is CANSTSGGRDTGELFF. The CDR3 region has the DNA TGTGCCAACTCGACTAGCGGGGGGCGGGACACCGGGGAGCTGTTTTTT.

For the CDR3, the DNA is TGTGCCAGCGCCGGGACAGCTAATTCACCCCTCCACTTT. Amino acid sequence: CASAGTANSPLHF. The chain has TRBV25-1 and TRBJ1-6, with 7 bases matching TRBD1. The ends lost 8 bases at V and 6 bases at J; junction bases unmatched: 4. The germline CDR1 and CDR2 sequences are MGHDK and SYGVNS. The CDR3 runs 13 residues.

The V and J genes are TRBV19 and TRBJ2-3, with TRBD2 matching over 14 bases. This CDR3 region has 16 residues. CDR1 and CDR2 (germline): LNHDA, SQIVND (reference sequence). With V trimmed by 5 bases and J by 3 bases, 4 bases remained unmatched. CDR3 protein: CASSGLAGGITDTQYF. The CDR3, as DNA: TGTGCCAGTAGTGGACTAGCGGGAGGAATTACAGATACGCAGTATTTT.

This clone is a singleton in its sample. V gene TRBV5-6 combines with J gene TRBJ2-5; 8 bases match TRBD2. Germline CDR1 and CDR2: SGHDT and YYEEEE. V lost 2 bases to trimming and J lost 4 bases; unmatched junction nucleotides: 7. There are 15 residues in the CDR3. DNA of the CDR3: TGTGCCAGCAGCTTAAGGCTAGCGGGTCGAGAGACCCAGTACTTC. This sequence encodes CASSLRLAGRETQYF.

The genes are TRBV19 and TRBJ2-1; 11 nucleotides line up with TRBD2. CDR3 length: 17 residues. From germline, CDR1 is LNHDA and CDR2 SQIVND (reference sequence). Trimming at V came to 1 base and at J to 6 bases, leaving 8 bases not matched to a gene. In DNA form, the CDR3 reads TGTGCCAGTAGTATAGCTAGCGGGGGGACCCTTGGCAATGAGCAGTTCTTC. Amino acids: CASSIASGGTLGNEQFF. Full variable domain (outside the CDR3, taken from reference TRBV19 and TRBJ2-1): DGGITQSPKYLFRKEGQNVTLSCEQNLNHDAMYWYRQDPGQGLRLIYYSQIVNDFQKGDIAEGYSVSREKKESFPLTVTSAQKNPTAFYLCASSIASGGTLGNEQFFGPGTRLTVL.

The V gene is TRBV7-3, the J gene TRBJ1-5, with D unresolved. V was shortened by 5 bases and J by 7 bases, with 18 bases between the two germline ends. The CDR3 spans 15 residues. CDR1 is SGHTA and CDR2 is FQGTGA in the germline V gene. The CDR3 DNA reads TGTGCCAGCAGCCCGCGGTTTATTTTGATCCAGCCCCAGCATTTT. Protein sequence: CASSPRFILIQPQHF.

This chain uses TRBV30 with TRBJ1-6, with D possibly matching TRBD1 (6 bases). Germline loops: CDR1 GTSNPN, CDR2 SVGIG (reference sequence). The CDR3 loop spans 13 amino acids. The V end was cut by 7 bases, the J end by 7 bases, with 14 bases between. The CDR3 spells CASRVQGNSPLHF. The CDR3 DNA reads TGTGCCTCCCGCGTGCAGGGGAATTCACCCCTCCACTTT.

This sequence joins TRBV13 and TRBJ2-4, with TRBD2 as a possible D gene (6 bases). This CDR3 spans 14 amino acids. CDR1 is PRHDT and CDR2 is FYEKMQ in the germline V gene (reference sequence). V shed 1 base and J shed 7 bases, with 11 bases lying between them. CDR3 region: CASSLEAGRNIQYF. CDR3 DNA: TGTGCCAGCAGCTTAGAGGCAGGGAGGAACATTCAGTACTTC.

CDR3 DNA: TGTGCCAGCAGCAAAAGGGAGGGTGTTTATGGCTACACCTTC. Its translation is CASSKREGVYGYTF. This chain uses TRBV21-1 with TRBJ1-2. TRBV21-1 is marked as a pseudogene. CDR3 length: 14 amino acids.

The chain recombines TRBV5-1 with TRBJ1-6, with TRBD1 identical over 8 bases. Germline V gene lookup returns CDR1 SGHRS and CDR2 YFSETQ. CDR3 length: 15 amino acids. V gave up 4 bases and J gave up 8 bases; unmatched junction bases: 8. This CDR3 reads CASSQTGVKDSPLHF. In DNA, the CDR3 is TGCGCCAGCAGCCAGACAGGGGTTAAGGATTCACCCCTCCACTTT.

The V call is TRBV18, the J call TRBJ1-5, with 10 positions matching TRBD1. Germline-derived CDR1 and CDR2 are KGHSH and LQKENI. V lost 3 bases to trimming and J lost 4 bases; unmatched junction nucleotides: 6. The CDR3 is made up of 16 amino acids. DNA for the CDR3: TGTGCCAGCTCACCCGTCCCGGGACAGGGGAATCAGCCCCAGCATTTT. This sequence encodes CASSPVPGQGNQPQHF.

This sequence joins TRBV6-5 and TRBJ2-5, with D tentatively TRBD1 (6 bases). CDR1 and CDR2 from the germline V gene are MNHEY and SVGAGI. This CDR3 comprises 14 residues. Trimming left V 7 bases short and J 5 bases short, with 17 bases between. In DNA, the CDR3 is TGTGCCAGCAAACAGGACAGACTATATGAGACCCAGTACTTC. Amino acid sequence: CASKQDRLYETQYF.

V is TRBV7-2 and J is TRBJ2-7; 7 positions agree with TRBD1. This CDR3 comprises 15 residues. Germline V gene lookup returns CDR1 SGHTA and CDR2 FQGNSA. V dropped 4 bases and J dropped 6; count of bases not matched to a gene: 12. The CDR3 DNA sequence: TGTGCCAGCAGCTCAGTCCCCGGACAGGCCTTCGAGCAGTACTTC. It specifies CASSSVPGQAFEQYF. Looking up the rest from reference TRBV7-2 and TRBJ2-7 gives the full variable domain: GAGVSQSPSNKVTEKGKDVELRCDPISGHTALYWYRQSLGQGLEFLIYFQGNSAPDKSGLPSDRFSAERTGGSVSTLTIQRTQQEDSAVYLCASSSVPGQAFEQYFGPGTRLTVT.

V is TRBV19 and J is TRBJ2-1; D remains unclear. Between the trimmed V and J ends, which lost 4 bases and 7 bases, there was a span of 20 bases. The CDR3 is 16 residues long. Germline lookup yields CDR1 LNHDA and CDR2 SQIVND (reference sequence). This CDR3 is CASSTPLGRSGNEQFF. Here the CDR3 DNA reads TGTGCCAGTAGTACCCCTTTGGGTAGGAGTGGGAATGAGCAGTTCTTC.